A single sample is the source of the 22 T cell receptor beta chains below, sequenced in a study of vaccination effects on CD4 cells after COVID-19. Pools of viral peptides were used by the ViraFEST assay to expand antigen-specific CD4+ T cells ahead of sequencing. Isolation of CD4+ T cells took place after more than 9 days of culture. Participants were given two doses of BNT162b2 or mRNA-1273 vaccine. No antigen has been identified for these receptors. Sequencing was performed with immunoSEQ multiplex PCR; in TCRdb, only in-frame clones are kept and a portion is missing. The sample yields around 69,000 clones, around 74% seen once. The sequencing here drew on CD4+ T cells from PBMCs cultured with HCoV-229E spike peptides, taken after COVID-19 vaccination. The receptors derive from a human donor who received a COVID-19 vaccine.

The chain combines TRBV21-1 with TRBJ2-7; the D call in the table, TRBD2, was not verified against the DNA. TRBV21-1 is given as a pseudogene. This CDR3 has 14 residues. The CDR3 reads CASSEWRRAYEQYV. In DNA form, the CDR3 reads TGTGCCAGCAGCGAGTGGCGGAGGGCCTACGAGCAGTACGTC.

A word on this clone: The same CDR3 also results from other DNA sequences found in this sample. The CDR3 sequence is CASTQKGTEAFF. In DNA, the CDR3 is TGTGCCAGCACCCAGAAGGGCACTGAAGCTTTCTTT. The rearrangement uses TRBV6-5 and TRBJ1-1; no firm D call. The CDR3 loop spans 12 amino acids. With 7 bases removed from V and 4 bases from J, the gap between germline ends came to 10 bases. Germline V CDR1 and CDR2: MNHEY, SVGAGI.

The V call is TRBV7-9, the J call TRBJ1-2; D is unresolved. The CDR3 spans 15 residues. Germline CDR1 is SEHNR and CDR2 is FQNEAQ (reference sequence). V was shortened by 0 bases and J by 5 bases, with 13 bases between the two germline ends. DNA of the CDR3: TGTGCCAGCAGCTTAGCTTCCCTTGACATTTATGGCTACACCTTC. Its protein is CASSLASLDIYGYTF.

The CDR3 here is CASSAPGGTYEQYV. CDR3 DNA sequence: TGTGCCAGCAGTGCACCGGGAGGGACCTACGAGCAGTACGTC. The chain uses TRBV6-2 or TRBV6-3 and TRBJ2-7; 8 bases fit TRBD2. The V and J ends lost 5 bases and 2 bases, in that order; junction bases with no gene match: 5. Germline V gives CDR1 MNHEY, CDR2 SVGEGT. The CDR3 is 14 amino acids.

The chain has TRBV18 and TRBJ2-4; D remains unclear. Germline V gene data show CDR1 as KGHSH and CDR2 as LQKENI. The germline V and J ends were trimmed by 5 bases and 0 bases, with 8 bases remaining between them. The CDR3 sequence is 14 residues long. The CDR3 DNA sequence: TGTGCCAGCTCAACTGATCTAGCCAAAAACATTCAGTACTTC. This translates into CASSTDLAKNIQYF.

This rearrangement joins TRBV18 to TRBJ1-1; 7 bases map to TRBD1. The CDR3 sequence is 17 residues long. Trimming removed 6 bases from V and 2 bases from J; junction bases left unmatched: 15. Germline lookup yields CDR1 KGHSH and CDR2 LQKENI. The CDR3 protein is CASSLFFQGERNTEAFF. CDR3 sequence (DNA): TGTGCCAGCTCGCTATTTTTTCAGGGGGAAAGAAACACTGAAGCTTTCTTT.

This clone was seen only a few times. The rearrangement links TRBV6-1 to TRBJ2-7; D remains unclear. The CDR3 length is 12 residues. Trimming pared 3 bases from V and 2 bases from J, leaving 5 bases between. From germline, CDR1 is MNHNS and CDR2 SASEGT. The CDR3 region is CASSDPAYEQYV. The CDR3, as DNA: TGTGCCAGCAGTGACCCAGCCTACGAGCAGTACGTC.

The rearrangement links TRBV6-6 to TRBJ1-2; D call uncertain. V dropped 0 bases and J dropped 2 bases, with 7 bases sitting between them. The CDR3 totals 14 residues. The germline V gene has CDR1 MNHNY and CDR2 SVGAGI (reference sequence). The CDR3: CASSYSEANYGYTF. The CDR3 coding sequence is TGTGCCAGCAGTTACTCGGAGGCGAACTATGGCTACACCTTC.

The sample holds one count of this clone. This chain joins TRBV6-5 and TRBJ2-5; 7 nucleotides match TRBD1. J was trimmed by 7 bases and V by 5 bases; bases with no gene match: 7. From germline, CDR1 is MNHEY and CDR2 SVGAGI. The length of the CDR3 is 13 residues. The CDR3 protein is CASSHDRVSTQYF. The CDR3 coding sequence is TGTGCCAGCAGTCACGACAGGGTTTCGACCCAGTACTTC.

CDR3 residues: CASRTGAPPYTQYF. CDR3 DNA: TGTGCCAGCAGGACCGGGGCACCACCATATACGCAGTATTTT. This sequence joins TRBV6-5 and TRBJ2-3; D could derive from TRBD1 or TRBD2 (5 bases each). The CDR3 has 14 amino acids. The V and J ends lost 6 bases and 7 bases respectively, with 17 bases between them. Per the germline V gene, CDR1 is MNHEY and CDR2 is SVGAGI.

CDR3: CASSSLGQGGADTQYF. The CDR3 bases are TGTGCCAGCTCATCTCTGGGGCAGGGTGGCGCAGATACGCAGTATTTT. The J gene is TRBJ2-3, the V gene TRBV18; D is possibly TRBD1 (5 bases). CDR1 is KGHSH, CDR2 LQKENI, per germline. V lost 5 bases and J lost 4, with 19 bases in between. The length of the CDR3 is 16 residues.

This clone was found a few times. The chain recombines TRBV2 with TRBJ2-6; D perhaps matches TRBD1 (6 bases). V shed 8 bases and J shed 3 bases, with 20 bases lying between them. CDR1 is SNHLY, CDR2 FYNNEI, per germline. The CDR3 spans 17 residues. In DNA form, the CDR3 reads TGTGCCAGCGGATCAGGGGCCCGACTAAGTGGGGCCAACGTCCTGACTTTC. This gives the protein CASGSGARLSGANVLTF.

The CDR3 nucleotides read TGTGCCAGCAGTGCCCAGGGGAACACTGAAGCTTTCTTT. It specifies CASSAQGNTEAFF. V and J are TRBV28 and TRBJ1-1; D perhaps matches TRBD1 (5 bases). Germline values: CDR1 MDHEN, CDR2 SYDVKM. V lost 5 bases and J lost 1, with 8 bases in between. The CDR3 totals 13 residues.

The chain joins TRBV24-1 to TRBJ2-3; 12 positions match TRBD2. The germline gives CDR1 KGHDR, CDR2 SFDVKD. The CDR3 is made up of 18 amino acids. The trim removed 5 bases at V and 5 bases at J, leaving 13 bases unmatched. The CDR3 here is CATSAGGPSGGAKDTQYF. The CDR3 region has the DNA TGTGCCACCAGTGCGGGGGGTCCTAGCGGGGGGGCCAAAGATACGCAGTATTTT.

DNA for the CDR3: TGTGCCAGCAGTGCACAGGGAATGGGCTACACCTTC. As protein: CASSAQGMGYTF. The genes are TRBV28 and TRBJ1-2; TRBD1 is a possible D gene (6 bases). The CDR3 has 12 residues. Trimming took 5 bases from V and 8 from J, leaving 12 bases between them. Germline V gene data show CDR1 as MDHEN and CDR2 as SYDVKM.

The rearrangement uses TRBV30 and TRBJ1-2; 7 bases fit TRBD1. Trimming took 2 bases from V and 8 from J; bases not matched to a gene: 8. Looked up from germline, CDR1 is GTSNPN and CDR2 is SVGIG (reference sequence). The CDR3 length is 13 residues. The CDR3 DNA sequence: TGTGCCTGGAGTCCCTTGACAGGGAGCGGCTACACCTTC. Translating gives CAWSPLTGSGYTF. The whole variable domain, filled in from reference TRBV30 and TRBJ1-2, reads SQTIHQWPATLVQPVGSPLSLECTVEGTSNPNLYWYRQAAGRGLQLLFYSVGIGQISSEVPQNLSASRPQDRQFILSSKKLLLSDSGFYLCAWSPLTGSGYTFGSGTRLTVV.

The chain joins TRBV6-5 to TRBJ1-5, with D hard to call. Per the germline V gene, CDR1 is MNHEY and CDR2 is SVGAGI. The CDR3 runs to 16 residues. The ends were cut back, 0 bases at V and 0 bases at J, with 9 bases in the middle. The CDR3 DNA is TGTGCCAGCAGTTACTCGCGGCATCATAGCAATCAGCCCCAGCATTTT. Protein product: CASSYSRHHSNQPQHF.

The chain is built from TRBV29-1 and TRBJ2-5; TRBD2 matches at 11 bases. Trimming removed 6 bases from V and 4 bases from J; junction bases left unmatched: 7. The CDR3 contains 14 residues. Germline loops: CDR1 SQVTM, CDR2 ANQGSEA. CDR3 nucleotides: TGCAGCGTCCCCTTAGCGGGGGGGACAGAGACCCAGTACTTC. Translation: CSVPLAGGTETQYF. The whole variable domain, filled in from reference TRBV29-1 and TRBJ2-5, reads SAVISQKPSRDICQRGTSLTIQCQVDSQVTMMFWYRQQPGQSLTLIATANQGSEATYESGFVIDKFPISRPNLTFSTLTVSNMSPEDSSIYLCSVPLAGGTETQYFGPGTRLLVL.

The rearrangement uses TRBV5-6 and TRBJ1-2; TRBD1 matches 7 bases. The V segment lost 3 bases and the J segment 3 bases; nucleotides outside the gene matches: 5. Germline CDR1 reads SGHDT; CDR2 reads YYEEEE. The CDR3 totals 14 residues. CDR3 amino acids: CASSSTGVYYGYTF. As DNA, the CDR3 is TGTGCCAGCAGCTCAACAGGGGTATACTATGGCTACACCTTC.

The chain couples TRBV29-1 to TRBJ1-1, with D perhaps matching TRBD1 (5 bases). Trimming took off 5 bases at V and 6 bases at J, with 16 bases between the two ends. This CDR3 is built from 13 residues. CDR1 and CDR2 from the germline V gene are SQVTM and ANQGSEA. The CDR3 DNA reads as TGCAGCGTTCAACGTGGGGCAGAACCTGAAGCTTTCTTT. The encoded protein is CSVQRGAEPEAFF.

This clone was found once. The rearrangement links TRBV27 to TRBJ1-3; TRBD1 matches 10 bases. The CDR3 has 16 amino acids. Trimming took 2 bases from V and 2 from J; bases not matched to a gene: 3. The germline CDR1 and CDR2 sequences are MNHEY and SMNVEV (reference sequence). CDR3 DNA sequence: TGTGCCAGCAGTTTACTCGGGACAGGGGCTGGAAACACCATATATTTT. This codes for CASSLLGTGAGNTIYF.

The gene calls are TRBV5-6 and TRBJ1-5; D gene unclear. CDR3 length equals 13 residues. Germline values: CDR1 SGHDT, CDR2 YYEEEE. Trimming removed 2 bases from V and 7 bases from J, with 10 bases in between. The CDR3 loop is CASSLSVDQPQHF. In nucleotides, the CDR3 is TGTGCCAGCAGCTTATCAGTAGACCAGCCCCAGCATTTT.